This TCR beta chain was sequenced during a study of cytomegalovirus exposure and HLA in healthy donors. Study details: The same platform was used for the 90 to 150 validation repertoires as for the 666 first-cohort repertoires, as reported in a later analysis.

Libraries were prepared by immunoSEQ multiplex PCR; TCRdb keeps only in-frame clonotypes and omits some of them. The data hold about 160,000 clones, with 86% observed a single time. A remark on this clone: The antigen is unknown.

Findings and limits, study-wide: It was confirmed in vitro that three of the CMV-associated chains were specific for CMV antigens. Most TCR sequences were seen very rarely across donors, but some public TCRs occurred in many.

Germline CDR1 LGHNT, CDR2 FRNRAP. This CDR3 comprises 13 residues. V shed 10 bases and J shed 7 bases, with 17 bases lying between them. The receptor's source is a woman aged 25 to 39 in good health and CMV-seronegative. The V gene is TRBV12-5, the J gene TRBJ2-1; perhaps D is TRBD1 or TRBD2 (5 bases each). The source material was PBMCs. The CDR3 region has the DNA TGTGCTACTGCGACCGGGACCACAAATGAGCAGTTCTTC. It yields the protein CATATGTTNEQFF.